These 28 T cell receptor beta chains were sequenced from one sample in a study of beta chain features in type 1 diabetes. Overall study results and limits: People with Type 1 diabetes carried modestly yet significantly shorter TCRB CDR3s in all four CD4+ subsets.

Sequencing targeted expressed TCRB transcripts, as all isolated RNA had been reverse transcribed. The protocol was immunoSEQ multiplex PCR, while the TCRdb copy is restricted to in-frame clones and leaves out a portion. The sample has over 150,000 clones, under 9.5% seen once. Their target antigens are unknown. The sequenced material came from central memory CD4+ T cells from blood. The receptors stem from a man between 18 and 29 years old with type 1 diabetes.

This clone was detected a few times. This chain connects TRBV5-1 to TRBJ2-1, with 7 nucleotides matching TRBD2. Germline-derived CDR1 and CDR2 are SGHRS and YFSETQ. This CDR3 comprises 15 residues. V was clipped by 4 bases and J by 7 bases; unmatched bases: 11. The CDR3: CASSHRSGIGNEQFF. CDR3 bases: TGCGCCAGCAGCCATAGAAGCGGGATCGGAAATGAGCAGTTCTTC.

The chain links TRBV5-1 to TRBJ1-1; maybe TRBD1 (6 bases). V dropped 4 bases and J dropped 5 bases, with 15 bases sitting between them. This CDR3 region has 14 residues. In germline, CDR1 is SGHRS, CDR2 YFSETQ. The CDR3 protein is CASSHIGGATEAFF. The CDR3 DNA reads TGCGCCAGCAGCCATATCGGGGGGGCGACTGAAGCTTTCTTT.

A few counts support this clone. This sample includes further DNA sequences coding for the same CDR3. The J gene is TRBJ1-1, the V gene TRBV4-2; no clear D. This CDR3 has 14 amino acids. Germline CDR1 LGHNA, CDR2 YNFKEQ. Trimming cost V 4 bases and J 1 base, with 10 bases left between them. CDR3 DNA: TGTGCCAGCAGCCTAACCGGGGAGAACACTGAAGCTTTCTTT. Translation: CASSLTGENTEAFF.

This clone was counted only a few times. The rearrangement joins TRBV5-1 to TRBJ2-2; maybe TRBD1 (5 bases). The V end was cut by 0 bases, the J end by 6 bases, with 12 bases between. Looked up from germline, CDR1 is SGHRS and CDR2 is YFSETQ. CDR3 length: 15 amino acids. CDR3 residues: CASSLEAGLAGELFF. CDR3 nucleotides: TGCGCCAGCAGCTTGGAGGCAGGGTTGGCCGGGGAGCTGTTTTTT.

This rearrangement joins TRBV13 to TRBJ1-2, with 8 nucleotides matching TRBD1. Trimming at V came to 4 bases and at J to 6 bases, leaving 19 bases not matched to a gene. Germline CDR1 and CDR2: PRHDT and FYEKMQ (reference sequence). This CDR3 is 18 amino acids long. The CDR3 sequence is CASSSTGTGGGDLNGYTF. CDR3 coding DNA: TGTGCCAGCAGCTCGACCGGGACAGGAGGGGGTGATTTGAATGGCTACACCTTC.

The chain carries TRBV2 and TRBJ1-5; a possible D gene is TRBD1 (6 bases). Per the germline V gene, CDR1 is SNHLY and CDR2 is FYNNEI. The V end lost 6 bases, the J end lost 6 bases, and 12 bases lay between the germline ends. There are 13 residues in the CDR3. The CDR3 bases are TGTGCCAGCAGAGAGGGGGGGTCTCAGCCCCAGCATTTT. Translated, it gives CASREGGSQPQHF.

This clone was detected only a few times. J is TRBJ1-5 and V is TRBV30, with TRBD1 matching 10 bases. The CDR3 loop spans 15 amino acids. Per germline, CDR1 GTSNPN and CDR2 SVGIG (reference sequence). Trimming took 3 bases from V and 5 from J; bases not matched to a gene: 7. CDR3 DNA: TGTGCCTGGAGACCGGGACAGGGGAACCATCAGCCCCAGCATTTT. Its translation is CAWRPGQGNHQPQHF.

A few counts support this clone. The chain is built from TRBV9 and TRBJ1-1; a weak D match, TRBD1 (5 bases). CDR1 and CDR2 (germline): SGDLS, YYNGEE. The CDR3 has 16 amino acids. V was clipped by 0 bases and J by 3 bases, with 15 bases between them. CDR3 sequence: CASSVGNGGSDTEAFF. The CDR3 DNA is TGTGCCAGCAGCGTAGGGAACGGGGGGTCTGACACTGAAGCTTTCTTT.

This clone was detected a few times. This chain links TRBV15 with TRBJ1-1; 7 bases line up with TRBD1. This CDR3 has 15 residues. Germline V gene lookup returns CDR1 LNHNV and CDR2 YYDKDF (reference sequence). The V gene end was trimmed by 2 bases and the J gene end by 6 bases; junction bases not matched to a gene: 9. The CDR3 DNA is TGTGCCACCAGCAGATTGACGACAGGGAAGGCTGAAGCTTTCTTT. The encoded protein is CATSRLTTGKAEAFF.

This clone occurred a few times. The chain recombines TRBV5-1 with TRBJ2-7, with no clear D. With 3 bases removed from V and 1 base from J, the gap between germline ends came to 14 bases. The CDR3 sequence is 15 residues long. Germline V gene data show CDR1 as SGHRS and CDR2 as YFSETQ. This CDR3 reads CASSSIFRGSYEQYF. The CDR3 DNA reads as TGCGCCAGCAGCTCGATCTTTAGAGGATCCTACGAGCAGTACTTC.

The sample holds many counts of this clone. CDR3: CSVEADDRGSSAPGGYTF. The CDR3 DNA is TGCAGCGTTGAAGCAGACGACAGGGGGTCCAGCGCCCCGGGTGGCTACACCTTC. The chain uses TRBV29-1 and TRBJ1-2; TRBD1 matches at 9 bases. CDR3 length: 18 residues. Germline V gene lookup returns CDR1 SQVTM and CDR2 ANQGSEA. V gave up 1 base and J gave up 7 bases; unmatched junction bases: 19.

This clone was found a few times. The V call is TRBV2, the J call TRBJ1-2; D gene unclear. Germline V CDR1 and CDR2: SNHLY, FYNNEI. The CDR3 spans 12 residues. V lost 3 bases, J lost 1 base, and 3 bases lay in between. The CDR3 spells CASSDSNYGYTF. The CDR3 coding sequence is TGTGCCAGCAGTGACAGTAACTATGGCTACACCTTC.

The chain is built from TRBV5-1 and TRBJ2-3, with 8 positions matching TRBD1. V gave up 3 bases and J gave up 4 bases; unmatched junction bases: 10. This CDR3 comprises 16 residues. Germline CDR1 and CDR2: SGHRS and YFSETQ. The CDR3 loop is CASSYYRGLEADTQYF. CDR3 nucleotides: TGCGCCAGCAGCTACTACAGGGGGTTGGAGGCAGATACGCAGTATTTT.

The CDR3 protein is CASSSRPDSEAFF. DNA of the CDR3: TGTGCCAGCAGTTCCCGGCCGGACAGTGAAGCTTTCTTT. The rearrangement uses TRBV6-5 and TRBJ1-1; the D gene is possibly TRBD1 (6 bases). Germline V gene sequence: CDR1 MNHEY, CDR2 SVGAGI. Trimming left V 4 bases short and J 7 bases short, with 13 bases between. The CDR3 totals 13 residues.

This clone was picked up a small number of times. CDR3 nucleotide sequence: TGTGCCAGTAGGAGCCTGCTAGCGGGAGCCACTGAGCAGTTCTTC. Translation gives CASRSLLAGATEQFF. The chain carries TRBV19 and TRBJ2-1, with TRBD2 matching 10 bases. V trimming: 6 bases; J trimming: 9 bases; junction bases outside the gene matches: 11. The CDR3 covers 15 residues. Germline CDR1 and CDR2: LNHDA and SQIVND (reference sequence).

The V gene is TRBV18, the J gene TRBJ2-7, with 7 bases lining up with TRBD1. Germline loops: CDR1 KGHSH, CDR2 LQKENI. CDR3 length: 12 residues. Trimming took 3 bases from V and 6 from J; bases not matched to a gene: 2. The CDR3 spells CASSPQGVEQYF. The CDR3 DNA follows: TGTGCCAGCTCACCCCAGGGGGTCGAGCAGTACTTC.

This chain's CDR3 is CSAVVTGDQPQHF. The CDR3, as DNA: TGCAGCGCCGTTGTCACAGGGGATCAGCCCCAGCATTTT. This chain uses TRBV29-1 with TRBJ1-5, with 7 positions matching TRBD1. V trimming: 7 bases; J trimming: 5 bases; junction bases outside the gene matches: 8. This CDR3 region has 13 residues. The germline gives CDR1 SQVTM, CDR2 ANQGSEA.

The chain links TRBV7-2 to TRBJ2-3; 7 positions match TRBD1. CDR3 length equals 17 residues. V trimming: 5 bases; J trimming: 0 bases; junction bases outside the gene matches: 11. The germline gives CDR1 SGHTA, CDR2 FQGNSA. The CDR3 coding sequence is TGTGCCAGCAGCCCCAGGACAGGTTATACTAGCACAGATACGCAGTATTTT. It codes for CASSPRTGYTSTDTQYF.

This clone was counted only a few times. This chain links TRBV11-2 with TRBJ2-5; 8 bases are shared with TRBD2. Germline V CDR1 and CDR2: SGHAT, FQNNGV. J gave up 1 base and V 4 bases, and 5 bases lay outside the gene matches. The CDR3 totals 15 residues. CDR3 in amino acids: CASSSPTSGQETQYF. CDR3 coding DNA: TGTGCCAGCAGCTCGCCTACTAGCGGCCAAGAGACCCAGTACTTC. The whole variable domain, filled in from reference TRBV11-2 and TRBJ2-5, reads EAGVAQSPRYKIIEKRQSVAFWCNPISGHATLYWYQQILGQGPKLLIQFQNNGVVDDSQLPKDRFSAERLKGVDSTLKIQPAKLEDSAVYLCASSSPTSGQETQYFGPGTRLLVL.

The V gene is TRBV29-1, the J gene TRBJ2-5, with 7 positions matching TRBD1. V lost 6 bases, J lost 0 bases, and 4 bases stayed unmatched. From germline, CDR1 is SQVTM and CDR2 ANQGSEA. This CDR3 has 13 residues. DNA of the CDR3: TGCAGCGTCCGGGACAGCTACCAAGAGACCCAGTACTTC. Translation gives CSVRDSYQETQYF.

This clone was counted between two and nine times. V and J are TRBV28 and TRBJ2-1; TRBD1 might be the D (6 bases). Germline loops: CDR1 MDHEN, CDR2 SYDVKM. The CDR3 has 14 residues. Trimming removed 5 bases from V and 7 bases from J, with 15 bases in between. The CDR3 spells CASSLAAGENEQFF. CDR3 DNA: TGTGCCAGCAGTCTCGCGGCAGGGGAGAATGAGCAGTTCTTC.

The rearrangement joins TRBV10-3 to TRBJ2-2; D is possibly TRBD2 (6 bases). The length of the CDR3 is 16 residues. Germline V gene data show CDR1 as ENHRY and CDR2 as SYGVKD. Trimming stripped 6 bases from V and 5 bases from J, with 19 bases between. The CDR3 sequence: CAISDGRAGRTGELFF. For the CDR3, the DNA is TGTGCCATCAGCGACGGAAGAGCAGGGAGGACCGGGGAGCTGTTTTTT.

This clone turned up a few times. The chain joins TRBV11-2 to TRBJ2-7, with 8 bases matching TRBD1. J lost 7 bases, V lost 3 bases, and 11 bases had no gene match. Germline V gene sequence: CDR1 SGHAT, CDR2 FQNNGV. The CDR3 is 15 amino acids. The CDR3 DNA reads TGTGCCAGCAGCTTCCTACAGGGGGGATTAGGGGAGCAGTACTTC. It is translated as CASSFLQGGLGEQYF.

The chain uses TRBV10-2 and TRBJ1-2, with a tentative D call TRBD1 (6 bases). This CDR3 contains 14 residues. Trimming pared 2 bases from V and 4 bases from J, leaving 11 bases between. Germline CDR1 WSHSY, CDR2 SAAADI. The CDR3 spells CASSEPGHTYGYTF. CDR3 DNA sequence: TGCGCCAGCAGTGAGCCGGGACACACCTATGGCTACACCTTC.

This clone has just a few counts. The rearrangement uses TRBV28 and TRBJ2-2; 9 positions agree with TRBD1. Trimming cost V 7 bases and J 4 bases; bases outside gene matches: 7. The CDR3 consists of 15 residues. Germline CDR1 reads MDHEN; CDR2 reads SYDVKM. Written as DNA, the CDR3 is TGTGCCAGCACCGGGACAGGGTTGGGCACCGGGGAGCTGTTTTTT. It encodes CASTGTGLGTGELFF.

The J gene is TRBJ1-2, the V gene TRBV18; the match to TRBD1 covers 9 bases. This CDR3 is 16 amino acids long. With 3 bases clipped from V and 4 bases from J, the junction kept 9 bases outside the gene matches. CDR1 is KGHSH and CDR2 is LQKENI in the germline V gene. CDR3 sequence (DNA): TGTGCCAGCTCACCCAATACCGGGACAGGGTCCTATGGCTACACCTTC. This codes for CASSPNTGTGSYGYTF.

This clone was seen only a few times. The V gene is TRBV9, the J gene TRBJ2-3, with D maybe TRBD1 (5 bases). From germline, CDR1 is SGDLS and CDR2 YYNGEE. The CDR3 loop spans 16 amino acids. Trimming took off 2 bases at V and 2 bases at J, with 15 bases between the two ends. The CDR3 nucleotides are TGTGCCAGCAGCGTTTCTGGGGCTGAACCCACAGATACGCAGTATTTT. It codes for CASSVSGAEPTDTQYF.

The chain employs TRBV9 and TRBJ2-3; D possibly corresponds to TRBD2 (5 bases). V lost 2 bases to trimming and J lost 4 bases, with 8 bases between them. The CDR3 contains 13 residues. Germline CDR1 and CDR2: SGDLS and YYNGEE. As DNA, the CDR3 is TGTGCCAGCAGCGTCGCGGAGGCAGATACGCAGTATTTT. Translation: CASSVAEADTQYF. Drawing the rest from reference TRBV9 and TRBJ2-3, the complete variable domain is DSGVTQTPKHLITATGQRVTLRCSPRSGDLSVYWYQQSLDQGLQFLIQYYNGEERAKGNILERFSAQQFPDLHSELNLSSLELGDSALYFCASSVAEADTQYFGPGTRLTVL.